This TCR beta chain was captured by sequencing in a study of blood T cell repertoires in COVID-19. This clone is a singleton in its sample. The germline V and J ends were trimmed by 3 bases and 8 bases, with 17 bases remaining between them. CDR3 length: 16 residues. Germline V gene lookup returns CDR1 KGHSH and CDR2 LQKENI. Per the original data handling: Nucleated cell number was recorded as an estimate derived from reference gene primer amplification. Data came from immunoSEQ multiplex PCR; TCRdb stores just in-frame clones and leaves some out. The V and J calls and clone size are taken from that table; D and trimming were inferred from the DNA. The sample includes around 310,000 clones, around 89% seen only once; the top ten take about 1%.

The chain links TRBV18 to TRBJ1-6; D is possibly TRBD1 (6 bases). This TCR came from a middle-aged woman with COVID-19, enrolled during active disease. Source material: peripheral blood. For the CDR3, the DNA is TGTGCCAGCTCACCTATGTCAGGGGCTGGAGATTCACCCCTCCACTTT. It is translated as CASSPMSGAGDSPLHF.